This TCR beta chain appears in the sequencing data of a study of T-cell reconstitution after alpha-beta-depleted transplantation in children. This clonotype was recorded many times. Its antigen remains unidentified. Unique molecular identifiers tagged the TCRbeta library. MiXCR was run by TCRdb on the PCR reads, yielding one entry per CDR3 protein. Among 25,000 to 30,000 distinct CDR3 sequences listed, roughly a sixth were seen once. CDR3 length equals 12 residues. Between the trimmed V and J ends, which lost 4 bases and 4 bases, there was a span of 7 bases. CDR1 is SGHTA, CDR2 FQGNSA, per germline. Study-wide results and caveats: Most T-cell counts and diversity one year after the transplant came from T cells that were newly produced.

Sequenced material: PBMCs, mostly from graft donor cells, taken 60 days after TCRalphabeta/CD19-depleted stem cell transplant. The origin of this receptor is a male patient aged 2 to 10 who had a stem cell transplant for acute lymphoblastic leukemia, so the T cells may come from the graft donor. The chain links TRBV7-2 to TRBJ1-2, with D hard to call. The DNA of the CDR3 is TGTGCCAGCAGCTCGCAGAGCTATGGCTACACCTTC. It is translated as CASSSQSYGYTF. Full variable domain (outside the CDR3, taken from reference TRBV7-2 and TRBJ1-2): GAGVSQSPSNKVTEKGKDVELRCDPISGHTALYWYRQSLGQGLEFLIYFQGNSAPDKSGLPSDRFSAERTGGSVSTLTIQRTQQEDSAVYLCASSSQSYGYTFGSGTRLTVV.